The clone carrying this TCR beta chain was counted a few times. The antigen is undetermined. The data derive from a study of T cell repertoires in cytomegalovirus infection. Study overall: CMV infection together with matching HLA type was indicated by public TCR beta signatures. Study results and limitations: HLA-C-restricted CMV clonotypes gave the most frequent clonotype in two of eight donors.

Each CDR3 protein gets one entry after TCRdb re-called the reads with MiXCR. The sample has 250,000 to 300,000 distinct CDR3 sequences, approximately 17% seen once. V was cut by 11 bases and J by 3 bases, with 11 bases left in between. CDR1 ENHRY and CDR2 SYGVKD come from the germline V gene. The CDR3 is 11 amino acids. This clonotype was sampled from a human donor in good health (CMV status not recorded). Some clones in this sample may be carry-over from other donors' samples. The sequencing input was CD8+ T cells from PBMCs. V gene TRBV10-3 combines with J gene TRBJ2-7; the D gene is possibly TRBD1 (6 bases). CDR3 coding DNA: TGTGCCGCAGGACAGAGCTACGAGCAGTACTTC. This gives the protein CAAGQSYEQYF.